The 14 T cell receptor beta chains given below trace back to one sample, sequenced in a study of blood T cell repertoires in COVID-19. Sequencing was performed with immunoSEQ multiplex PCR; in TCRdb, only in-frame clones are kept and a portion is missing. The sample consists of about 140,000 clones, about 79% of them appearing once. The sequencing sample was made of peripheral blood. These receptors all come from a woman older than 75 with active or convalescent COVID-19.

This clone appeared a single time. This chain links TRBV27 with TRBJ2-2; D is ambiguous. The ends were cut back, 3 bases at V and 6 bases at J, with 14 bases in the middle. The CDR3 length is 15 residues. Germline V gives CDR1 MNHEY, CDR2 SMNVEV (reference sequence). DNA for the CDR3: TGTGCCAGCAGTTTTGGGCATTTAAGGTCCGGGGAGCTGTTTTTT. It is translated as CASSFGHLRSGELFF.

This clone has more than one count but fewer than ten. This sequence joins TRBV6-5 and TRBJ2-7; perhaps TRBD2 as D (6 bases). Germline CDR1 is MNHEY and CDR2 is SVGAGI. This CDR3 is 15 amino acids long. Trimming took 2 bases from V and 0 from J, leaving 11 bases between them. The CDR3 DNA is TGTGCCAGCAGTTACCTAGGAGGGGCCTCCTACGAGCAGTACTTC. Translating gives CASSYLGGASYEQYF.

This clone was observed a few times. The chain is built from TRBV6-4 and TRBJ1-2; the match to TRBD1 covers 7 bases. CDR1 is MRHNA and CDR2 is SNTAGT in the germline V gene. The CDR3 has 13 residues. Trimming at V came to 6 bases and at J to 4 bases, leaving 5 bases not matched to a gene. CDR3 sequence reads: CASRPGTAYGYTF. As DNA, the CDR3 is TGTGCCAGCAGACCCGGGACAGCCTATGGCTACACCTTC.

The chain combines TRBV24-1 with TRBJ2-2; possible D gene TRBD1, 6 bases. Germline lookup yields CDR1 KGHDR and CDR2 SFDVKD. CDR3 size: 12 residues. V was pared by 7 bases and J by 7 bases, with 9 bases between. CDR3 region: CATSPTGGELFF. The DNA of the CDR3 is TGTGCCACCAGCCCGACAGGCGGGGAGCTGTTTTTT.

This chain joins TRBV6-1 and TRBJ2-5, with 7 bases fitting TRBD2. V dropped 1 base and J dropped 3; count of bases not matched to a gene: 2. CDR3 size: 14 residues. The germline gives CDR1 MNHNS, CDR2 SASEGT. Here the CDR3 DNA reads TGTGCCAGCAGTGAAGGACTAGCAAAAGAGACCCAGTACTTC. Its translation is CASSEGLAKETQYF.

The gene calls are TRBV18 and TRBJ2-1, with 7 bases identical to TRBD1. The ends lost 5 bases at V and 7 bases at J; junction bases unmatched: 14. The CDR3 contains 16 residues. Germline-derived CDR1 and CDR2 are KGHSH and LQKENI. CDR3 amino acids: CASSTQGQATGNEQFF. The CDR3 coding sequence is TGTGCCAGCTCAACCCAAGGACAGGCGACTGGGAATGAGCAGTTCTTC.

This chain uses TRBV18 with TRBJ2-5; 10 nucleotides agree with TRBD2. This CDR3 has 17 residues. Germline V gene data show CDR1 as KGHSH and CDR2 as LQKENI. V was pared by 0 bases and J by 2 bases, with 6 bases of the junction left unmatched. The CDR3 loop is CASSPPGSGGTQETQYF. In nucleotides, the CDR3 is TGTGCCAGCTCACCACCGGGTAGCGGGGGGACACAAGAGACCCAGTACTTC. Looking up the rest from reference TRBV18 and TRBJ2-5 gives the full variable domain: NAGVMQNPRHLVRRRGQEARLRCSPMKGHSHVYWYRQLPEEGLKFMVYLQKENIIDESGMPKERFSAEFPKEGPSILRIQQVVRGDSAAYFCASSPPGSGGTQETQYFGPGTRLLVL.

V gene TRBV15 combines with J gene TRBJ1-1, with a weak D call TRBD1 (6 bases). V lost 0 bases to trimming and J lost 2 bases, with 13 bases between them. Germline CDR1 is LNHNV and CDR2 is YYDKDF (reference sequence). CDR3 size: 16 residues. As DNA, the CDR3 is TGTGCCACCAGCAGAGAGGTCCGGACAGCAAACACTGAAGCTTTCTTT. The encoded protein is CATSREVRTANTEAFF. Full variable domain (remainder filled in from reference TRBV15 and TRBJ1-1): DAMVIQNPRYQVTQFGKPVTLSCSQTLNHNVMYWYQQKSSQAPKLLFHYYDKDFNNEADTPDNFQSRRPNTSFCFLDIRSPGLGDTAMYLCATSREVRTANTEAFFGQGTRLTVV.

The chain couples TRBV11-2 to TRBJ2-7; tentative D call: TRBD1 (6 bases). CDR3 length: 15 amino acids. Germline assignment: CDR1 SGHAT and CDR2 FQNNGV. V shed 5 bases and J shed 2 bases, with 16 bases lying between them. The CDR3 here is CASSPQGLQTYEQYF. CDR3 DNA: TGTGCCAGCAGCCCACAGGGCCTACAAACCTACGAGCAGTACTTC.

The chain links TRBV18 to TRBJ1-5; D possibly corresponds to TRBD1 (6 bases). V was clipped by 3 bases and J by 8 bases, with 8 bases between them. CDR1 and CDR2 (germline): KGHSH, LQKENI. The CDR3 runs 12 residues. CDR3 DNA: TGTGCCAGCTCACCCGCAGGGGAGCCCCAGCATTTT. Residues: CASSPAGEPQHF.

This chain links TRBV5-4 with TRBJ2-6; D is undetermined. The germline V gene encodes CDR1 SGHNT and CDR2 YYREEE (reference sequence). V was pared by 3 bases and J by 8 bases, with 15 bases between. This CDR3 has 15 residues. The chain's CDR3 is CASSSAGRRTNVLTF. The CDR3 region has the DNA TGTGCCAGCAGCTCAGCAGGCCGTCGAACCAACGTCCTGACTTTC.

The chain employs TRBV7-2 and TRBJ1-5, with TRBD1 identical over 7 bases. This CDR3 comprises 15 residues. Germline CDR1 reads SGHTA; CDR2 reads FQGNSA. V was clipped by 5 bases and J by 5 bases; unmatched bases: 9. The CDR3 loop reads CASSAPGQSDQPQHF. The CDR3, as DNA: TGTGCCAGCAGCGCCCCGGGACAGTCGGATCAGCCCCAGCATTTT.

The chain combines TRBV4-1 with TRBJ1-6; TRBD1 is a possible D gene (5 bases). CDR1 MGHRA and CDR2 YSYEKL come from the germline V gene. The V and J ends lost 4 bases and 7 bases respectively, with 17 bases between them. The CDR3 runs to 16 residues. The CDR3 spells CASSLSRGDGNSPLHF. The CDR3 DNA sequence: TGCGCCAGCAGCCTAAGTCGGGGGGACGGCAATTCACCCCTCCACTTT.

The gene calls are TRBV7-4 and TRBJ2-1; 8 bases fit TRBD1. Germline CDR1 and CDR2: SGHVT and SQSDAQ. The CDR3 spans 16 residues. Trimming took 0 bases from V and 8 from J; bases not matched to a gene: 9. The CDR3 region is CASSLAPGQASHEQFF. DNA of the CDR3: TGTGCCAGCAGCTTAGCCCCGGGACAGGCATCCCATGAGCAGTTCTTC. Looking up the rest from reference TRBV7-4 and TRBJ2-1 gives the full variable domain: GAGVSQSPRYKVAKRGRDVALRCDSISGHVTLYWYRQTLGQGSEVLTYSQSDAQRDKSGRPSGRFSAERPERSVSTLKIQRTEQGDSAVYLCASSLAPGQASHEQFFGPGTRLTVL.